The T cell receptor (beta chain) under discussion was sequenced for a study of OX40 agonist ivuxolimab in advanced cancers. Study findings and constraints: Both blood CD4+ and CD8+ T cells showed clonal growth by week 6 at 0.1 to 3.0 mg/kg.

Generated by immunoSEQ multiplex PCR, the TCRdb table keeps only in-frame clones and is missing some. The table includes tens of thousands of clones, roughly 82% detected once. CDR3 size: 12 residues. Losses at the gene ends were 11 bases for V and 3 bases for J; bases not matched to a gene: 6. Germline CDR1 reads ENHRY; CDR2 reads SYGVKD. Notes on this clone: The antigen is not known.

The chain couples TRBV10-3 to TRBJ2-5; 7 bases map to TRBD1. This clonotype originated in an adult with an advanced solid tumor such as melanoma, head and neck, liver or kidney cancer. The sample consisted of CD4+ or CD8+ T cells sorted from blood, taken in a trial of the OX40 agonist ivuxolimab. The CDR3 loop reads CAAQGVEETQYF. CDR3 coding DNA: TGTGCCGCCCAGGGGGTGGAAGAGACCCAGTACTTC.